This T cell receptor beta chain emerged from a study of shared clonotypes between healthy human individuals. This CDR3 has 15 residues. The ends were cut back, 7 bases at V and 4 bases at J, with 18 bases in the middle. From germline, CDR1 is MDHEN and CDR2 SYDVKM. Study observations and caveats: Blood was the only sampled material, and tissue repertoires likely differ. A small donor pool kept down the genetic and exposure-history diversity that was represented.

Points on this clone: Antigen: not known.

The donors, all of them Caucasian adults, lived in Nashville, Tennessee. Data came from immunoSEQ multiplex PCR; TCRdb stores just in-frame clones and leaves some out. Of some 690,000 clones in the sample, roughly 91% were seen once. The chain links TRBV28 to TRBJ2-3; the D gene is possibly TRBD2 (5 bases). The origin of this receptor is a man between 18 and 35 years old in good health. Some clones in this sample may be carry-over from other donors' samples. Sequencing was done on a sample of memory CD8+ T cells from PBMCs. Subset defined: CD45RO+ cells pooled with CCR7-negative TemRA cells. CDR3 region: CASKGYRGYADTQYF. In DNA form, the CDR3 reads TGTGCCAGCAAAGGTTACCGAGGGTACGCAGATACGCAGTATTTT.